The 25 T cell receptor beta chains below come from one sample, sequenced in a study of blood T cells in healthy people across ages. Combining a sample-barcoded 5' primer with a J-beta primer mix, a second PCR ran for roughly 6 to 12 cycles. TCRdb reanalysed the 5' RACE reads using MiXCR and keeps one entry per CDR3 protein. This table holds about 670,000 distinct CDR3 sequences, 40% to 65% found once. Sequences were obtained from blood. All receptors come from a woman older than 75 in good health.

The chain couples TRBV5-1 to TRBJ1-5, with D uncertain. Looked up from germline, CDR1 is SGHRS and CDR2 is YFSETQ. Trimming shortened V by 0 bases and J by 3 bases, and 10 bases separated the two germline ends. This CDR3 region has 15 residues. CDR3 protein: CASSLDADTNQPQHF. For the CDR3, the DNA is TGCGCCAGCAGCTTGGACGCCGATACCAATCAGCCCCAGCATTTT.

CDR3 sequence: CASRQTGGSFNEQFF. In DNA, the CDR3 is TGTGCCAGCAGACAAACGGGCGGGAGCTTTAATGAGCAGTTCTTC. J is TRBJ2-1 and V is TRBV6-6; TRBD2 matches 7 bases. Per the germline V gene, CDR1 is MNHNY and CDR2 is SVGAGI (reference sequence). Unmatched junction bases numbered 12, after V lost 6 bases and J lost 7 bases. This CDR3 spans 15 amino acids.

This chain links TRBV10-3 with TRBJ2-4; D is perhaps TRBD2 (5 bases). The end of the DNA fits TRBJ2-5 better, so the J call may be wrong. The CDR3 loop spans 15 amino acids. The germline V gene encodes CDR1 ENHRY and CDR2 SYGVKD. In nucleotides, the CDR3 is TGTGCCATCAGTGAGTCGAGAGGAGGACAAGAGACCCAGTACTTC. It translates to CAISESRGGQETQYF.

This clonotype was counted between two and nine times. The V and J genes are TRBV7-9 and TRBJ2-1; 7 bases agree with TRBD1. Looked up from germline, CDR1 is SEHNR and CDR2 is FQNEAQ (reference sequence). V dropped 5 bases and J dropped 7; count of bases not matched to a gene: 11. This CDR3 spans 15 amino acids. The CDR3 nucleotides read TGTGCCAGCAGCGATCCGACAGGGTTTGGGAATGAGCAGTTCTTC. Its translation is CASSDPTGFGNEQFF.

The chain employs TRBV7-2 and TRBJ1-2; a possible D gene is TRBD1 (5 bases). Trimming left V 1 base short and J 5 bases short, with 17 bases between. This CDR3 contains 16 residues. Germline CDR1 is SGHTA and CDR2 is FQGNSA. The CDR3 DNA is TGTGCCAGCAGCTTAGTAGCCGGGACTACCGGTTATGGCTACACCTTC. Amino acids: CASSLVAGTTGYGYTF.

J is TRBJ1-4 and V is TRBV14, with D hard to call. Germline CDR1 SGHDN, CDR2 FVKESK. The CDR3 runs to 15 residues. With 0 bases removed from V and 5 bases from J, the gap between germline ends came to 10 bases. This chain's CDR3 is CASSQDPRWNEKLFF. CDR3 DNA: TGTGCCAGCAGCCAAGATCCCCGGTGGAATGAAAAACTGTTTTTT.

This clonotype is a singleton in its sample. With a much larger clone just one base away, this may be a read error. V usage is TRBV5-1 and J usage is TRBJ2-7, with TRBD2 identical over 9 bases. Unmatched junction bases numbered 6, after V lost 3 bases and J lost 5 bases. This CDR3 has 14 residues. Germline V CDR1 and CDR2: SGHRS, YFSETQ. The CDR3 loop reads CASSSSSSGDEQYF. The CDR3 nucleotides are TGCGCCAGCAGCTCCAGCTCTAGCGGGGACGAGCAGTACTTC.

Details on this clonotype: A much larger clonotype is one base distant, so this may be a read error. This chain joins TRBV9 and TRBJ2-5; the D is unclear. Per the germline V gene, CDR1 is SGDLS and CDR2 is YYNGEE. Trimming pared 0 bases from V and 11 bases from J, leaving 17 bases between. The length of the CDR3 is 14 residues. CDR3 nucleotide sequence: TGTGCCAGCAGCGTAGACGGGTTCTCTAATGAGCAGTACTTC. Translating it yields CASSVDGFSNEQYF.

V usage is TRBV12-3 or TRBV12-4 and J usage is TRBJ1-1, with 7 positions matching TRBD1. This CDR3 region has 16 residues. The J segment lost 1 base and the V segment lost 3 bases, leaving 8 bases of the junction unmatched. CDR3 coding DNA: TGTGCCAGCAGTTTCACGGCAGGGGGTTCGAACACTGAAGCTTTCTTT. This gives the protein CASSFTAGGSNTEAFF.

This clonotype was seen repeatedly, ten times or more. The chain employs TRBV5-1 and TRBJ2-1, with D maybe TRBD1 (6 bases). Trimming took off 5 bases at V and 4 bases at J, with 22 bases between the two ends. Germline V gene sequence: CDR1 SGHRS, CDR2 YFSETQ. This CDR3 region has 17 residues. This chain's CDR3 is CASSDGNSGRGYNEQFF. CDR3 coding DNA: TGCGCCAGCAGTGACGGCAACAGCGGAAGGGGGTACAATGAGCAGTTCTTC.

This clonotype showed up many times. For the CDR3, the DNA is TGTGCCAGCAGCGTAGCTGAGGCGGGACTCACAGATACGCAGTATTTT. Translated, it gives CASSVAEAGLTDTQYF. V and J are TRBV9 and TRBJ2-3; perhaps TRBD2 as D (6 bases). V lost 0 bases, J lost 2 bases, and 13 bases lay in between. Germline V CDR1 and CDR2: SGDLS, YYNGEE. The CDR3 has 16 residues. The full variable domain, its missing parts supplied by reference TRBV9 and TRBJ2-3, is DSGVTQTPKHLITATGQRVTLRCSPRSGDLSVYWYQQSLDQGLQFLIQYYNGEERAKGNILERFSAQQFPDLHSELNLSSLELGDSALYFCASSVAEAGLTDTQYFGPGTRLTVL.

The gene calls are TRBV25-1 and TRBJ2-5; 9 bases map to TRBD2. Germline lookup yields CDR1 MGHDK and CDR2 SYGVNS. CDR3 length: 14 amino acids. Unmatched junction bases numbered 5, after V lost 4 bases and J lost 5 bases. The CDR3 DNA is TGTGCCAGCAGTGGATTAGCGGGAGAGGAGACCCAGTACTTC. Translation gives CASSGLAGEETQYF.

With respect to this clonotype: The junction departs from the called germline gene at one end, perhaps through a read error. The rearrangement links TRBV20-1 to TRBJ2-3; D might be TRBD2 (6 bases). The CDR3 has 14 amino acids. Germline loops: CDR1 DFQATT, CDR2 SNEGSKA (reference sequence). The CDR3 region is CSARDGGGTGTQYF. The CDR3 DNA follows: TGCAGTGCTAGAGACGGGGGTGGCACAGGTACGCAGTATTTT.

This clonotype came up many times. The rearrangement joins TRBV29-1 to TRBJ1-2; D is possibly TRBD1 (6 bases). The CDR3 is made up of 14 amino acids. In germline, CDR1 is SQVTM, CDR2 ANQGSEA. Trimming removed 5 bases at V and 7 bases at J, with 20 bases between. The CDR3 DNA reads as TGCAGCGTTAGCTCCGGGACAAGGACGTTTGGCTACACCTTC. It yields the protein CSVSSGTRTFGYTF.

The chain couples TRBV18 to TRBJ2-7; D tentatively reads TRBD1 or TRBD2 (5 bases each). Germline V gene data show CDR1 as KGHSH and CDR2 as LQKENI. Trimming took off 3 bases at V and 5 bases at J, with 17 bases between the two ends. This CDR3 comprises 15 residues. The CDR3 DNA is TGTGCCAGCTCACCCTGGGACCTAGGGGCCAACGAGCAGTACTTC. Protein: CASSPWDLGANEQYF.

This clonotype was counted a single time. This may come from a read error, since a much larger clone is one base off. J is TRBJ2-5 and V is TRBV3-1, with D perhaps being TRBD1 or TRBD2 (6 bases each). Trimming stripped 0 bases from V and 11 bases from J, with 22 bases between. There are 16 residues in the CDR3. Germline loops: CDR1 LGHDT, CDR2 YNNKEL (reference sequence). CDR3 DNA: TGTGCCAGCAGCCAAGATCTGGGGGGCGGGTTCAATGAGCAGTACTTC. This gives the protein CASSQDLGGGFNEQYF.

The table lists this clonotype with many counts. The CDR3 loop reads CASSLDRRQYF. CDR3 in DNA: TGCGCCAGCAGCTTGGATAGGAGGCAGTACTTC. The gene calls are TRBV5-1 and TRBJ2-7; no clear D. V lost 0 bases to trimming and J lost 9 bases, with 7 bases between them. CDR1 and CDR2 from the germline V gene are SGHRS and YFSETQ. The CDR3 is 11 amino acids.

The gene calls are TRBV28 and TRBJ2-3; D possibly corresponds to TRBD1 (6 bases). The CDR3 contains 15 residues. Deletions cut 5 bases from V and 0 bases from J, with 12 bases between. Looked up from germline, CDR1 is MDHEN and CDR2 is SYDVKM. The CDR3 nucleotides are TGTGCCAGCAGTCCACAGGGCCTTAGCACAGATACGCAGTATTTT. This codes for CASSPQGLSTDTQYF.

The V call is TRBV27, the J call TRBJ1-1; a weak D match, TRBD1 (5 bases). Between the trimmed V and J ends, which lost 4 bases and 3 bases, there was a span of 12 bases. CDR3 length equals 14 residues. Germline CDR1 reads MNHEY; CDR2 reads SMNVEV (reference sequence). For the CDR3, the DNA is TGTGCCAGCAGTTATGGAGGACACTACACTGAAGCTTTCTTT. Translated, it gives CASSYGGHYTEAFF.

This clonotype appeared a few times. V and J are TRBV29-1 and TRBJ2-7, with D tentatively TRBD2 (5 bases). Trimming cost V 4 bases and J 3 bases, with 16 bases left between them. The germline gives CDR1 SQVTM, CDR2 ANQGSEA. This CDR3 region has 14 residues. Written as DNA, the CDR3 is TGCAGCGTTGCGTTGGGAGATCTAGTCTACGAGCAGTACTTC. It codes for CSVALGDLVYEQYF.

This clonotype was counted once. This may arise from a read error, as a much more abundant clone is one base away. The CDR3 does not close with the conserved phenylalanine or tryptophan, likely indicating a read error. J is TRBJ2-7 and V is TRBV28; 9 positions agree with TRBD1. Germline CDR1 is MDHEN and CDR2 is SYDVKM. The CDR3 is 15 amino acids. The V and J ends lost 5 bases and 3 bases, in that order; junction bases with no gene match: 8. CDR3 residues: CASSVSGTGIYEQYL. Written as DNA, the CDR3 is TGTGCCAGCAGTGTATCCGGGACAGGGATCTACGAGCAGTACCTC.

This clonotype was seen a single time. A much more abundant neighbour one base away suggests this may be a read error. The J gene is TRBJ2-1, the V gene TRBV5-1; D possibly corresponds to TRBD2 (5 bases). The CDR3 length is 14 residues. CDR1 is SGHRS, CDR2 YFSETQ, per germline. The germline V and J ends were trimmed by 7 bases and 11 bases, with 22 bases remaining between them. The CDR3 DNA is TGCGCCAGCGCACTCCACCCAGCGGTTAATAAGCAGTTCTTC. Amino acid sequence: CASALHPAVNKQFF.

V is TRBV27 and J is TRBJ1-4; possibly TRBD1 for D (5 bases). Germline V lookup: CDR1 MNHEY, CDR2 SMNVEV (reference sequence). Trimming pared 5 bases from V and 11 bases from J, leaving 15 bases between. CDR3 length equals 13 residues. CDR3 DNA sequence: TGTGCCAGCAGTCTAGGGGCTAGGGCCAAACTGTTTTTT. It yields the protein CASSLGARAKLFF. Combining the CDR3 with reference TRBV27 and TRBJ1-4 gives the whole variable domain EAQVTQNPRYLITVTGKKLTVTCSQNMNHEYMSWYRQDPGLGLRQIYYSMNVEVTDKGDVPEGYKVSRKEKRNFPLILESPSPNQTSLYFCASSLGARAKLFFGSGTQLSVL.

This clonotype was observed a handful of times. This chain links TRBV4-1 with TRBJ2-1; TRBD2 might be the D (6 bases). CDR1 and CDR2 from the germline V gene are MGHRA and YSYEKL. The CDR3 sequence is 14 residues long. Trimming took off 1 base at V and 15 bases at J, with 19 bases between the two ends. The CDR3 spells CASSQGGTGSPTFF. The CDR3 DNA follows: TGCGCCAGCAGCCAAGGTGGAACCGGGAGTCCGACGTTCTTC.

This chain's CDR3 is CASSVRGDWDTGELFF. As DNA, the CDR3 is TGTGCCAGCAGCGTACGAGGGGATTGGGACACCGGGGAGCTGTTTTTT. The chain carries TRBV9 and TRBJ2-2; tentatively, D is TRBD1 or TRBD2 (5 bases each). CDR1 is SGDLS, CDR2 YYNGEE, per germline. V shed 1 base and J shed 3 bases, with 13 bases lying between them. The CDR3 has 16 residues. The full variable domain, in which reference TRBV9 and TRBJ2-2 provide the parts outside the CDR3, is DSGVTQTPKHLITATGQRVTLRCSPRSGDLSVYWYQQSLDQGLQFLIQYYNGEERAKGNILERFSAQQFPDLHSELNLSSLELGDSALYFCASSVRGDWDTGELFFGEGSRLTVL.